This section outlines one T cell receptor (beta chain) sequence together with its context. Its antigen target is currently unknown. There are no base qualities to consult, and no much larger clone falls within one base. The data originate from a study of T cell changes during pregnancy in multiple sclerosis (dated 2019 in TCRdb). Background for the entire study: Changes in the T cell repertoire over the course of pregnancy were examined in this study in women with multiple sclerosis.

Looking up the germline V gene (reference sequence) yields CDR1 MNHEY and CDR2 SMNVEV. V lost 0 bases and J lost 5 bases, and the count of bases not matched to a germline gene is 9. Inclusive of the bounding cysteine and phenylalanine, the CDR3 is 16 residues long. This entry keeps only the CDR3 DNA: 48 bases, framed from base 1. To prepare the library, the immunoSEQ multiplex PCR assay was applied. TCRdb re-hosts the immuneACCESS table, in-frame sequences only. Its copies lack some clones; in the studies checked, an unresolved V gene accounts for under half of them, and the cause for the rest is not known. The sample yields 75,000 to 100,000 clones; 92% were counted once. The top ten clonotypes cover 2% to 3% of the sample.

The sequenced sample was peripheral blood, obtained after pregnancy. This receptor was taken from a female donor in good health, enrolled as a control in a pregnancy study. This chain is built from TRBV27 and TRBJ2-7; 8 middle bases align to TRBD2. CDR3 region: CASSLSPGGGSHEQYF. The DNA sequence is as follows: TGTGCCAGCAGTTTATCGCCCGGGGGGGGGAGCCACGAGCAGTACTTC.